Shown below are 30 T cell receptor beta chains from a single sample sequenced in a study of T cells in localized non-small cell lung cancer. Some clones are missing from TCRdb's copy, which holds only in-frame ones; the method was immunoSEQ multiplex PCR. Here the sample spans fewer than 15,000 clones, more than 70% being singletons. The sequencing here drew on peripheral blood, taken before any cancer treatment. The receptors shown here come from a male donor at least 60 years old with stage III lung adenocarcinoma.

Written as DNA, the CDR3 is TGTGCCATCAGCGCAACGTTAAGGGGGGACACTGAAGCTTTCTTT. Amino acids: CAISATLRGDTEAFF. The chain combines TRBV10-3 with TRBJ1-1, with a weak D call TRBD1 (6 bases). This CDR3 has 15 residues. Trimming left V 6 bases short and J 3 bases short, with 17 bases between. Germline CDR1 and CDR2: ENHRY and SYGVKD.

CDR3 protein: CASSLAGGTNEQFF. In DNA form, the CDR3 reads TGTGCCAGCAGTTTAGCGGGAGGGACCAATGAGCAGTTCTTC. The rearrangement links TRBV6-6 to TRBJ2-1, with 11 bases fitting TRBD2. The trim removed 4 bases at V and 6 bases at J, leaving 2 bases unmatched. The germline gives CDR1 MNHNY, CDR2 SVGAGI (reference sequence). This CDR3 is 14 amino acids long.

The rearrangement uses TRBV27 and TRBJ2-7; maybe TRBD1 (6 bases). The CDR3 sequence is 14 residues long. V gave up 5 bases and J gave up 3 bases, with 14 bases separating them. CDR1 MNHEY and CDR2 SMNVEV come from the germline V gene (reference sequence). CDR3 sequence reads: CASSPSSRGYEQYF. The CDR3 DNA is TGTGCCAGCAGTCCGAGTTCCAGGGGCTACGAGCAGTACTTC.

The J gene is TRBJ1-5, the V gene TRBV6-1; 8 bases are shared with TRBD1. The germline gives CDR1 MNHNS, CDR2 SASEGT. After removal of 6 bases from V and 4 bases from J, the junction contained 8 bases not matched to a gene. CDR3 size: 15 residues. CDR3 nucleotide sequence: TGTGCCAGCAGGAAAGGACAGGGCGGAAATCAGCCCCAGCATTTT. It is translated as CASRKGQGGNQPQHF.

This clone is labeled as medium-sized. This chain uses TRBV6-1 with TRBJ2-7; perhaps TRBD2 as D (5 bases). V lost 7 bases and J lost 4, with 11 bases in between. The CDR3 length is 12 residues. From germline, CDR1 is MNHNS and CDR2 SASEGT. This CDR3 reads CASIRGRYEQYF. Written as DNA, the CDR3 is TGTGCCAGCATACGAGGGAGATACGAGCAGTACTTC.

The V and J genes are TRBV27 and TRBJ1-3; 12 nucleotides match TRBD1. Trimming removed 6 bases from V and 4 bases from J; junction bases left unmatched: 10. The CDR3 has 17 residues. From germline, CDR1 is MNHEY and CDR2 SMNVEV (reference sequence). CDR3 in DNA: TGTGCCAGCAGCCGGGACAGGGGGCCCTTCAACGGAAACACCATATATTTT. It translates to CASSRDRGPFNGNTIYF.

The chain couples TRBV7-9 to TRBJ2-7; TRBD2 is a possible D gene (6 bases). Germline V gives CDR1 SEHNR, CDR2 FQNEAQ (reference sequence). V lost 1 base and J lost 0, with 13 bases in between. This CDR3 is 16 amino acids long. The CDR3 loop is CASSLGTGDPSYEQYF. CDR3 in DNA: TGTGCCAGCAGCTTAGGTACGGGGGATCCCTCCTACGAGCAGTACTTC.

This clone was seen a handful of times. The genes are TRBV2 and TRBJ1-5; D call uncertain. The germline V and J ends were trimmed by 6 bases and 3 bases, with 15 bases remaining between them. The CDR3 covers 15 residues. Germline-derived CDR1 and CDR2 are SNHLY and FYNNEI. CDR3 coding DNA: TGTGCCAGCAGCCAGACACCGGCCGACAATCAGCCCCAGCATTTT. Translation: CASSQTPADNQPQHF.

This chain joins TRBV11-2 and TRBJ2-2; D possibly corresponds to TRBD1 (6 bases). The CDR3 spans 17 residues. The germline V gene has CDR1 SGHAT and CDR2 FQNNGV. V dropped 5 bases and J dropped 0 bases, with 16 bases sitting between them. CDR3 nucleotide sequence: TGTGCCAGCAGCCTCAGGGTGGGGGCGACGAACACCGGGGAGCTGTTTTTT. Protein: CASSLRVGATNTGELFF.

The chain joins TRBV7-2 to TRBJ1-1; a possible D gene is TRBD1 (6 bases). CDR1 and CDR2 (germline): SGHTA, FQGNSA. There are 14 residues in the CDR3. V lost 3 bases and J lost 1, with 9 bases in between. In DNA form, the CDR3 reads TGTGCCAGCAGCTTGACCAGGGGGAACACTGAAGCTTTCTTT. It codes for CASSLTRGNTEAFF.

The chain uses TRBV5-5 and TRBJ2-7; perhaps D is TRBD1 or TRBD2 (5 bases each). The CDR3 sequence is 15 residues long. Trimming shortened V by 1 base and J by 3 bases, and 14 bases separated the two germline ends. Germline-derived CDR1 and CDR2 are SGHKS and YYEKEE (reference sequence). This CDR3 reads CASSLTRDGSYEQYF. The DNA of the CDR3 is TGTGCCAGCAGCTTGACGAGGGACGGTAGCTACGAGCAGTACTTC.

This rearrangement joins TRBV7-9 to TRBJ1-2; D is unclear. Germline assignment: CDR1 SEHNR and CDR2 FQNEAQ (reference sequence). V shed 3 bases and J shed 2 bases, with 16 bases lying between them. There are 16 residues in the CDR3. The CDR3 DNA sequence: TGTGCCAGCAGCTTCTTAGATTCCCGGAGGAACTATGGCTACACCTTC. Its translation is CASSFLDSRRNYGYTF. The complete variable domain, with remaining parts taken from reference TRBV7-9 and TRBJ1-2, reads DTGVSQNPRHKITKRGQNVTFRCDPISEHNRLYWYRQTLGQGPEFLTYFQNEAQLEKSRLLSDRFSAERPKGSFSTLEIQRTEQGDSAMYLCASSFLDSRRNYGYTFGSGTRLTVV.

This sequence joins TRBV15 and TRBJ1-4; D remains unclear. CDR1 and CDR2 (germline): LNHNV, YYDKDF (reference sequence). Trimming removed 5 bases from V and 8 bases from J, with 12 bases in between. The CDR3 contains 13 residues. CDR3 amino acids: CATSARYREKLFF. The CDR3 nucleotides are TGTGCCACCAGCGCGAGGTATCGCGAAAAACTGTTTTTT.

V usage is TRBV12-5 and J usage is TRBJ1-5; D gene unclear. Trimming stripped 0 bases from V and 11 bases from J, with 11 bases between. The CDR3 loop spans 13 amino acids. Germline V gene data show CDR1 as LGHNT and CDR2 as FRNRAP. In DNA, the CDR3 is TGTGCTAGTGGTTTGGTTAACCGCGGGACCCAGCATTTT. Amino acid sequence: CASGLVNRGTQHF.

As DNA, the CDR3 is TGTGCCAGCAGGCCAACAGGGGCTCGGTACAATGAGCAGTTCTTC. Protein sequence: CASRPTGARYNEQFF. The genes are TRBV5-4 and TRBJ2-1; 7 nucleotides align to TRBD1. In germline, CDR1 is SGHNT, CDR2 YYREEE (reference sequence). The CDR3 loop spans 15 amino acids. J gave up 4 bases and V 5 bases, and 9 bases lay outside the gene matches.

This clone was detected a few times. Written as DNA, the CDR3 is TGTGCCTGGGGAAAGATGGCTGAAGCTTTCTTT. It yields the protein CAWGKMAEAFF. This chain connects TRBV30 to TRBJ1-1; D is uncertain. The CDR3 is made up of 11 amino acids. The germline V gene encodes CDR1 GTSNPN and CDR2 SVGIG (reference sequence). V was cut by 5 bases and J by 6 bases, with 10 bases left in between.

The V call is TRBV11-2, the J call TRBJ1-2; D is undetermined. The CDR3 has 15 residues. Germline CDR1 SGHAT, CDR2 FQNNGV. The ends were cut back, 1 base at V and 4 bases at J, with 13 bases in the middle. The CDR3 is CASSLAATGLYGYTF. CDR3 in DNA: TGTGCCAGCAGCTTAGCGGCTACGGGCCTCTATGGCTACACCTTC. Drawing the rest from reference TRBV11-2 and TRBJ1-2, the complete variable domain is EAGVAQSPRYKIIEKRQSVAFWCNPISGHATLYWYQQILGQGPKLLIQFQNNGVVDDSQLPKDRFSAERLKGVDSTLKIQPAKLEDSAVYLCASSLAATGLYGYTFGSGTRLTVV.

This clone has just one count. This chain links TRBV27 with TRBJ1-5; 7 bases fit TRBD1. Trimming took 6 bases from V and 1 from J; bases not matched to a gene: 3. This CDR3 is 14 amino acids long. Per germline, CDR1 MNHEY and CDR2 SMNVEV (reference sequence). The CDR3 loop is CASSMDRSNQPQHF. In DNA form, the CDR3 reads TGTGCCAGCAGCATGGACAGGAGCAATCAGCCCCAGCATTTT.

The chain is built from TRBV5-4 and TRBJ2-7; D unclear. This CDR3 region has 14 residues. V was shortened by 3 bases and J by 2 bases, with 12 bases between the two germline ends. In germline, CDR1 is SGHNT, CDR2 YYREEE (reference sequence). CDR3 region: CASSSFGQAYEQYF. The CDR3 DNA reads TGTGCCAGCAGCTCGTTCGGGCAGGCCTACGAGCAGTACTTC.

This sequence joins TRBV10-3 and TRBJ2-3, with a tentative D call TRBD1 (7 bases). The CDR3 sequence is 14 residues long. V was trimmed by 7 bases and J by 6 bases, leaving 17 bases between them. CDR1 and CDR2 (germline): ENHRY, SYGVKD. The CDR3 DNA is TGTGCCATCAACCGACAGGGAGGCGGGGATACGCAGTATTTT. Its translation is CAINRQGGGDTQYF.

V gene TRBV18 combines with J gene TRBJ2-1; 11 bases line up with TRBD2. The trim removed 6 bases at V and 4 bases at J, leaving 2 bases unmatched. Germline loops: CDR1 KGHSH, CDR2 LQKENI. The CDR3 loop spans 14 amino acids. The CDR3 loop reads CASSTSGGYNEQFF. The CDR3 nucleotides are TGTGCCAGCTCCACTAGCGGGGGATACAATGAGCAGTTCTTC. Based on the CDR3 plus reference TRBV18 and TRBJ2-1, the full variable domain is NAGVMQNPRHLVRRRGQEARLRCSPMKGHSHVYWYRQLPEEGLKFMVYLQKENIIDESGMPKERFSAEFPKEGPSILRIQQVVRGDSAAYFCASSTSGGYNEQFFGPGTRLTVL.

The V and J genes are TRBV2 and TRBJ2-1; TRBD1 matches 9 bases. Losses at the gene ends were 8 bases for V and 7 bases for J; bases not matched to a gene: 6. The germline V gene encodes CDR1 SNHLY and CDR2 FYNNEI. The CDR3 spans 13 residues. The CDR3 DNA sequence: TGTGCCAGCCACAGGGGGCGCAGGAATGAGCAGTTCTTC. Amino acid sequence: CASHRGRRNEQFF.

The chain couples TRBV25-1 to TRBJ2-3, with 9 bases fitting TRBD1. CDR1 is MGHDK, CDR2 SYGVNS, per germline. This CDR3 comprises 15 residues. V was pared by 2 bases and J by 5 bases, with 5 bases of the junction left unmatched. The CDR3 protein is CASSEHRGRGDTQYF. The CDR3 DNA follows: TGTGCCAGCAGTGAACACAGGGGGCGTGGAGATACGCAGTATTTT.

The gene calls are TRBV6-1 and TRBJ2-1; 7 bases align to TRBD2. The length of the CDR3 is 15 residues. The ends lost 6 bases at V and 0 bases at J; junction bases unmatched: 5. Germline V lookup: CDR1 MNHNS, CDR2 SASEGT. The CDR3 protein is CASSPSGSSYNEQFF. CDR3 nucleotide sequence: TGTGCCAGCAGCCCTAGCGGAAGCTCCTACAATGAGCAGTTCTTC.

This chain joins TRBV6-1 and TRBJ1-4; TRBD1 aligns across 9 bases. The CDR3 spans 14 residues. The V segment lost 6 bases and the J segment 8 bases; nucleotides outside the gene matches: 7. Germline CDR1 and CDR2: MNHNS and SASEGT. The CDR3 DNA reads TGTGCCAGCAGCGACGGACAGGGGTGGGAAAAACTGTTTTTT. Its translation is CASSDGQGWEKLFF.

The CDR3 DNA reads TGTGCCAGCAGCTTAGTTCAGGGCGGGGGCTATGGCTACACCTTC. Its translation: CASSLVQGGGYGYTF. The chain combines TRBV11-2 with TRBJ1-2, with D perhaps TRBD1 (5 bases). This CDR3 is built from 15 residues. Germline V CDR1 and CDR2: SGHAT, FQNNGV. Deletions cut 1 base from V and 4 bases from J, with 13 bases between.

This clone was found a few times. The rearrangement uses TRBV7-2 and TRBJ2-5; 8 bases match TRBD2. CDR1 and CDR2 (germline): SGHTA, FQGNSA. The CDR3 extends over 14 amino acids. The V gene end was trimmed by 6 bases and the J gene end by 1 base; junction bases not matched to a gene: 4. The CDR3 nucleotides are TGTGCCAGCAGGATGGCGGGGGGCCAAGAGACCCAGTACTTC. Translating it yields CASRMAGGQETQYF.

This clone was picked up one time. This chain links TRBV11-2 with TRBJ2-7; no clear D. Trimming took off 2 bases at V and 2 bases at J, with 13 bases between the two ends. The CDR3 contains 15 residues. The V gene's germline CDR1 is SGHAT and CDR2 FQNNGV. The CDR3 sequence is CASSLNNGAAYEQYF. In nucleotides, the CDR3 is TGTGCCAGCAGCTTAAACAACGGTGCCGCCTACGAGCAGTACTTC.

The CDR3 DNA sequence: TGCGCCAGCAGCTTAGGGGCCAGGGATGCGAATGAGCAGTTCTTC. Translated: CASSLGARDANEQFF. The chain links TRBV5-1 to TRBJ2-1; a possible D gene is TRBD1 (5 bases). V gave up 2 bases and J gave up 7 bases, with 16 bases separating them. CDR3 length equals 15 residues. CDR1 and CDR2 (germline): SGHRS, YFSETQ.

V and J are TRBV19 and TRBJ2-4; TRBD2 is a possible D gene (6 bases). Trimming took 5 bases from V and 0 from J, leaving 20 bases between them. This CDR3 has 18 amino acids. CDR1 is LNHDA and CDR2 is SQIVND in the germline V gene (reference sequence). The CDR3 sequence is CASSVQYPDGGAKNIQYF. The CDR3 DNA reads TGTGCCAGTAGTGTACAATACCCGGACGGGGGAGCCAAAAACATTCAGTACTTC.